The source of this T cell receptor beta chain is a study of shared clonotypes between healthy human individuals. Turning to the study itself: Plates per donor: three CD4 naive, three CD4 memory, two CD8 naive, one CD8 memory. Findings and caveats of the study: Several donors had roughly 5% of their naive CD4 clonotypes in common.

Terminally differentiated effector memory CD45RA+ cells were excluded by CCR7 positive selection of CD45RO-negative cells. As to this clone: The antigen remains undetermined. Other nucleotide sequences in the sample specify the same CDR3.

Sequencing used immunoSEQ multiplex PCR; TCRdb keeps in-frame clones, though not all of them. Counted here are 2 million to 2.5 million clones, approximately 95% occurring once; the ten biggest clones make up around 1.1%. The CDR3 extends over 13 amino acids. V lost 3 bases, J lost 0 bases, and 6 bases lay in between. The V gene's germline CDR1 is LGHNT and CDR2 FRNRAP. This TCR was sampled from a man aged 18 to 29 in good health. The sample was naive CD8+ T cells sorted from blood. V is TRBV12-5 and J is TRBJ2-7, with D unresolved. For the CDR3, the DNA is TGTGCTAGTGGTTTAGTGAACTCCTACGAGCAGTACTTC. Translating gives CASGLVNSYEQYF.